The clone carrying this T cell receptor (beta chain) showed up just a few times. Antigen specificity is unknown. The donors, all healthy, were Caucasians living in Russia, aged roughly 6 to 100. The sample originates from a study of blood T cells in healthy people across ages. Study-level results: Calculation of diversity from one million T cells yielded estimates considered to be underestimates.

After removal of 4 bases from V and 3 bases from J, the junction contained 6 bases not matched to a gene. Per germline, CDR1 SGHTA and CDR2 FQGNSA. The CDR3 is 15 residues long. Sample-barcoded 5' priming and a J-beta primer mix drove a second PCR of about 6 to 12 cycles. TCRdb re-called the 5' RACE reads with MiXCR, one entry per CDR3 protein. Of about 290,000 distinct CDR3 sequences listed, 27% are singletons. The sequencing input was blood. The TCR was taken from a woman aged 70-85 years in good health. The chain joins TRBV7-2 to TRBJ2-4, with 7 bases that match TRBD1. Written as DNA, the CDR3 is TGTGCCAGCAGCTCGGTGGGACAGTACAAAAACATTCAGTACTTC. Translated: CASSSVGQYKNIQYF. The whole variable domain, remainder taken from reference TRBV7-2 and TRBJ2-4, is GAGVSQSPSNKVTEKGKDVELRCDPISGHTALYWYRQSLGQGLEFLIYFQGNSAPDKSGLPSDRFSAERTGGSVSTLTIQRTQQEDSAVYLCASSSVGQYKNIQYFGAGTRLSVL.